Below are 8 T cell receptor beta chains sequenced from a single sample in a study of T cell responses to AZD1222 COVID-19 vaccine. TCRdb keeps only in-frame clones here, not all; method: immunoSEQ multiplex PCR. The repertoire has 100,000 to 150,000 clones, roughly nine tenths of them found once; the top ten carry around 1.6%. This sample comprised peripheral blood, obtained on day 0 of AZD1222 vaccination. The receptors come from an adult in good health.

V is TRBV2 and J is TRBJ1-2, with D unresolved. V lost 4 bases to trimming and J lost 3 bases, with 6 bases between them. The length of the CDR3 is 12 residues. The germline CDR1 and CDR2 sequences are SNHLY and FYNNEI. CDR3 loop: CASSVGDYGYTF. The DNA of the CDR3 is TGTGCCAGCAGTGTGGGAGACTATGGCTACACCTTC.

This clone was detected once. The CDR3 protein is CAWSVLGEQFF. DNA of the CDR3: TGTGCCTGGAGTGTACTTGGGGAGCAGTTCTTC. The chain couples TRBV30 to TRBJ2-1; no reliable D call. This CDR3 has 11 amino acids. From germline, CDR1 is GTSNPN and CDR2 SVGIG (reference sequence). Trimming removed 0 bases at V and 10 bases at J, with 7 bases between.

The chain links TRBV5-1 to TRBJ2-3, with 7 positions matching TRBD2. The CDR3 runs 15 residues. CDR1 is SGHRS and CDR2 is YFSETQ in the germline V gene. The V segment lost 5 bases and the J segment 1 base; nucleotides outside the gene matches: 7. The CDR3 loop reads CASSPGLAGTDTQYF. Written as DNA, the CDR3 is TGCGCCAGCAGTCCAGGGCTAGCGGGCACAGATACGCAGTATTTT.

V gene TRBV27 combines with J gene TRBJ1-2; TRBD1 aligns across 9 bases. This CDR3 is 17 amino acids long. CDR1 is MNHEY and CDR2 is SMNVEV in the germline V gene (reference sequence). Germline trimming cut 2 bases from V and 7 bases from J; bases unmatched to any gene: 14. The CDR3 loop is CASSLGIQGAYLGGYTF. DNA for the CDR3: TGTGCCAGCAGTTTAGGCATACAGGGGGCCTATTTGGGTGGCTACACCTTC.

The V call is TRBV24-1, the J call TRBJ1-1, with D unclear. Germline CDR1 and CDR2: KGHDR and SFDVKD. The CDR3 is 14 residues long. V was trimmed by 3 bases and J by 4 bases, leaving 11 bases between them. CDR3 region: CATSDRREFTEAFF. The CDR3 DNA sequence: TGTGCCACCAGTGATCGGCGGGAGTTCACTGAAGCTTTCTTT.

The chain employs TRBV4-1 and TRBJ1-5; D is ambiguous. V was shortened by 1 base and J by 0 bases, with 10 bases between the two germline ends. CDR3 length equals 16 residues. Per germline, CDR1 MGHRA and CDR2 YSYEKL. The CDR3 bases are TGCGCCAGCAGCCAAGGGCGGGGTGGTAGCAATCAGCCCCAGCATTTT. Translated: CASSQGRGGSNQPQHF.

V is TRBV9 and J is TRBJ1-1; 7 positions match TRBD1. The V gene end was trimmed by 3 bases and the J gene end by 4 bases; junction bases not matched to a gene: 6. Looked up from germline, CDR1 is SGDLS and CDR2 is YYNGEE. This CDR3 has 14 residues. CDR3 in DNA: TGTGCCAGCAGCGGACAGGGAAGTTTCACTGAAGCTTTCTTT. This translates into CASSGQGSFTEAFF.

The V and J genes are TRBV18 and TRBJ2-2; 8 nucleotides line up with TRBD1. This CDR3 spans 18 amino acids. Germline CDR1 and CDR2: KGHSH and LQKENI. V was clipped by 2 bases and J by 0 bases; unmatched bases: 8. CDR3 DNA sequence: TGTGCCAGCTCACCAGGACAGGGTGGAGGGTCGAACACCGGGGAGCTGTTTTTT. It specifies CASSPGQGGGSNTGELFF.